The table lists the clone carrying this T cell receptor beta chain with a count of one. Germline V lookup: CDR1 SEHNR, CDR2 FQNEAQ (reference sequence). This CDR3 spans 16 amino acids. Losses at the gene ends were 5 bases for V and 1 base for J; bases not matched to a gene: 5. This entry is derived from a study of blood T cell repertoires in COVID-19. Study-wide background: In each case, the material was cDNA or gDNA derived from T cells, B-cell-depleted T cells, or PBMCs.

Measured with immunoSEQ multiplex PCR; TCRdb has only the in-frame clones, and not every one. Of 210,000 or so clones listed, approximately 91% are singletons. The chain couples TRBV7-9 to TRBJ1-4; TRBD1 matches at 9 bases. Sequenced: peripheral blood. The sequence came from a middle-aged woman who had recovered from COVID-19. The CDR3 loop is CASSRQDRGTNEKLFF. The DNA of the CDR3 is TGTGCCAGCAGCCGACAGGACAGGGGAACTAATGAAAAACTGTTTTTT.